This TCR beta chain was found in a study of PD-1 blockade in classical Hodgkin lymphoma. Study observations and caveats: It was among complete responders that baseline diversity resembled that of newly diagnosed patients.

This clone was seen only once. Its antigen is unidentified. V dropped 6 bases and J dropped 7; count of bases not matched to a gene: 6. Germline loops: CDR1 SNHLY, CDR2 FYNNEI. This CDR3 has 14 residues. Every patient relapsed after autologous stem cell transplantation, and brentuximab vedotin exposure varied. Assay used: immunoSEQ multiplex PCR; TCRdb lists only in-frame clones, some missing. The sample yields around 6,000 clones, approximately 80% seen once. Sequenced material: peripheral blood mononuclear cells (PBMCs), taken at baseline. The receptor was derived from a human donor with classical Hodgkin lymphoma. V and J are TRBV2 and TRBJ1-5, with 10 bases fitting TRBD1. CDR3 amino acids: CASRNRDRGQPQHF. For the CDR3, the DNA is TGTGCCAGCAGGAACCGGGACAGGGGCCAGCCCCAGCATTTT.